A single sample is the source of the 23 T cell receptor beta chains below, sequenced in a study of beta chain features in type 1 diabetes. Expressed TCRB transcripts were sequenced after all isolated RNA was converted to cDNA. Clones were read by immunoSEQ multiplex PCR, and TCRdb kept only the in-frame ones, dropping some. The repertoire holds about 360,000 clones, around an eighth seen once, with 0.017% in the top ten. Input material: naive CD4+ T cells from blood. These TCRs come from a man between 18 and 35 years old in good health.

This clone came up a few times. The rearrangement links TRBV6-6 to TRBJ2-3; 7 bases are a match to TRBD1. Losses at the gene ends were 2 bases for V and 4 bases for J; bases not matched to a gene: 3. The length of the CDR3 is 14 residues. Germline V gene lookup returns CDR1 MNHNY and CDR2 SVGAGI (reference sequence). This CDR3 reads CASSYPGQPDTQYF. The CDR3 bases are TGTGCCAGCAGTTACCCGGGACAGCCAGATACGCAGTATTTT.

This clone was observed a handful of times. The CDR3 DNA reads TGTGCCAGCACACCGGGACTAGCGGCAGAGACCCAGTACTTC. This translates into CASTPGLAAETQYF. This chain links TRBV9 with TRBJ2-5; TRBD2 matches 11 bases. The germline CDR1 and CDR2 sequences are SGDLS and YYNGEE. CDR3 length: 14 residues. Trimming removed 6 bases from V and 4 bases from J; junction bases left unmatched: 5.

This clone has only a few counts. J is TRBJ2-5 and V is TRBV30; 12 bases are a match to TRBD2. The CDR3 sequence is 15 residues long. The trim removed 1 base at V and 2 bases at J, leaving 2 bases unmatched. CDR1 and CDR2 (germline): GTSNPN, SVGIG (reference sequence). The CDR3 protein is CAWSAGTSGQETQYF. Here the CDR3 DNA reads TGTGCCTGGAGTGCCGGGACTAGCGGGCAAGAGACCCAGTACTTC.

This clone appeared a few times. The chain links TRBV20-1 to TRBJ2-7; the D is unclear. The germline V and J ends were trimmed by 1 base and 2 bases, with 3 bases remaining between them. Per the germline V gene, CDR1 is DFQATT and CDR2 is SNEGSKA (reference sequence). The CDR3 is 11 amino acids. The CDR3 sequence is CSARVTYEQYF. The DNA for the CDR3 is TGCAGTGCTAGAGTTACCTACGAGCAGTACTTC.

This rearrangement joins TRBV9 to TRBJ2-7; 11 positions match TRBD2. The J segment lost 1 base and the V segment lost 3 bases, leaving 15 bases of the junction unmatched. There are 19 residues in the CDR3. CDR1 SGDLS and CDR2 YYNGEE come from the germline V gene. CDR3 protein: CASSAHSGRAQGVSYEQYF. CDR3 bases: TGTGCCAGCAGCGCCCATAGCGGGAGGGCCCAAGGGGTTTCCTACGAGCAGTACTTC.

The rearrangement uses TRBV15 and TRBJ1-1, with 9 bases lining up with TRBD1. V shed 2 bases and J 5 bases; nucleotides not matched to a gene: 9. Germline lookup yields CDR1 LNHNV and CDR2 YYDKDF (reference sequence). This CDR3 has 16 amino acids. The DNA for the CDR3 is TGTGCCACCAGCAGACCCATGGGACAGGGCGGGACTGAAGCTTTCTTT. It yields the protein CATSRPMGQGGTEAFF.

This clone occurred a few times. This chain links TRBV7-2 with TRBJ2-3; D not certain. CDR1 and CDR2 from the germline V gene are SGHTA and FQGNSA. The V end lost 1 base, the J end lost 0 bases, and 11 bases lay between the germline ends. The CDR3 totals 16 residues. The CDR3 DNA is TGTGCCAGCAGCTTAGTGTCTTCCCCTAGCACAGATACGCAGTATTTT. Translated, it gives CASSLVSSPSTDTQYF.

In nucleotides, the CDR3 is TGTGCCATCAGTGAGTCAGGGGGATATACTGAGCAGTTCTTC. The encoded protein is CAISESGGYTEQFF. The chain recombines TRBV10-3 with TRBJ2-1, with D maybe TRBD1 (6 bases). CDR1 and CDR2 (germline): ENHRY, SYGVKD. The CDR3 extends over 14 amino acids. Trimming took 0 bases from V and 9 from J, leaving 12 bases between them.

This sequence joins TRBV7-2 and TRBJ2-4; tentatively, D is TRBD2 (6 bases). V shed 2 bases and J shed 3 bases, with 14 bases lying between them. This CDR3 spans 16 amino acids. Germline CDR1 reads SGHTA; CDR2 reads FQGNSA. The CDR3 reads CASSLIVASVKNIQYF. The CDR3 nucleotides are TGTGCCAGCAGCTTAATCGTGGCTAGCGTCAAAAACATTCAGTACTTC.

On this clone: At one end the junction does not follow the germline gene, possibly because of a read error. The V and J genes are TRBV7-7 and TRBJ2-7; 14 bases line up with TRBD2. The germline V gene encodes CDR1 SSHAT and CDR2 FNYEAQ (reference sequence). The CDR3 contains 15 residues. The CDR3 region is CASRGTSGSSYEQYF. CDR3 bases: TGTGCTAGCAGAGGGACTAGCGGGAGTTCCTACGAGCAGTACTTC.

This clone showed up just a few times. The gene calls are TRBV28 and TRBJ1-6; possibly TRBD1 for D (5 bases). Germline V gives CDR1 MDHEN, CDR2 SYDVKM. CDR3 size: 15 residues. V lost 8 bases and J lost 6, with 17 bases in between. The CDR3 sequence is CASGFTGSPNSPLHF. Written as DNA, the CDR3 is TGTGCCAGCGGATTCACAGGCTCCCCTAATTCACCCCTCCACTTT.

Only a few counts were recorded for this clone. The V gene is TRBV28, the J gene TRBJ1-5; D remains unclear. This CDR3 spans 14 amino acids. Trimming took 7 bases from V and 10 from J, leaving 20 bases between them. CDR1 MDHEN and CDR2 SYDVKM come from the germline V gene. The CDR3 DNA reads TGTGCCAGCACCCAGTGGGAGGGCCCTGGACCCCAGCATTTT. This sequence encodes CASTQWEGPGPQHF.

The chain recombines TRBV20-1 with TRBJ2-7, with TRBD2 as a possible D gene (6 bases). CDR1 DFQATT and CDR2 SNEGSKA come from the germline V gene (reference sequence). This CDR3 comprises 11 residues. V lost 8 bases and J 8 bases, leaving 16 bases between the germline ends. The CDR3 region is CSQAGPLQQYF. The CDR3 bases are TGCAGTCAGGCGGGGCCTCTCCAGCAGTACTTC.

This sequence joins TRBV7-2 and TRBJ2-5; 7 positions match TRBD2. This CDR3 comprises 15 residues. V lost 2 bases to trimming and J lost 2 bases; unmatched junction nucleotides: 5. Germline CDR1 is SGHTA and CDR2 is FQGNSA. This CDR3 reads CASSLSISGQETQYF. The DNA of the CDR3 is TGTGCCAGCAGCTTAAGTATTAGCGGGCAAGAGACCCAGTACTTC.

This chain uses TRBV30 with TRBJ1-3; D uncertain. V lost 5 bases and J lost 0, with 5 bases in between. There are 12 residues in the CDR3. Per germline, CDR1 GTSNPN and CDR2 SVGIG (reference sequence). For the CDR3, the DNA is TGTGCCTGGGATAGCTCTGGAAACACCATATATTTT. Translating it yields CAWDSSGNTIYF.

Only a few counts were recorded for this clone. The chain couples TRBV6-5 to TRBJ2-1; 8 bases line up with TRBD2. The CDR3 is 15 residues long. Germline-derived CDR1 and CDR2 are MNHEY and SVGAGI. The J segment lost 5 bases and the V segment lost 6 bases, leaving 9 bases of the junction unmatched. CDR3 amino acids: CASSVLAEVHNEQFF. The CDR3 coding sequence is TGTGCCAGCAGCGTACTAGCGGAGGTACACAATGAGCAGTTCTTC.

The chain combines TRBV5-6 with TRBJ1-2; perhaps TRBD1 as D (5 bases). Deletions cut 0 bases from V and 5 bases from J, with 8 bases between. Germline CDR1 and CDR2: SGHDT and YYEEEE. The CDR3 is 13 amino acids. The CDR3 region has the DNA TGTGCCAGCAGCTTGGCCGACAGATATGGCTACACCTTC. Amino acid sequence: CASSLADRYGYTF.

V gene TRBV4-1 combines with J gene TRBJ2-1, with 10 bases that match TRBD2. This CDR3 comprises 16 residues. Germline V gene data show CDR1 as MGHRA and CDR2 as YSYEKL. After removal of 3 bases from V and 2 bases from J, the junction contained 4 bases not matched to a gene. This chain's CDR3 is CASSQGLARAYNEQFF. The DNA of the CDR3 is TGCGCCAGCAGCCAGGGACTAGCGAGAGCCTACAATGAGCAGTTCTTC.

This clone has just a few counts. V is TRBV28 and J is TRBJ2-7; possible D gene TRBD1, 6 bases. V was cut by 6 bases and J by 0 bases, with 15 bases left in between. The CDR3 covers 15 residues. Germline loops: CDR1 MDHEN, CDR2 SYDVKM. The chain's CDR3 is CASRPPSTGSYEQYF. DNA for the CDR3: TGTGCCAGCAGACCGCCCTCGACAGGCTCCTACGAGCAGTACTTC.

This clone showed up many times. This sequence joins TRBV29-1 and TRBJ2-7; D gene ambiguous. The CDR3 spans 12 residues. Germline CDR1 and CDR2: SQVTM and ANQGSEA. V lost 4 bases, J lost 3 bases, and 10 bases lay in between. The CDR3 bases are TGCAGCGTTGGTAACAGTTACTACGAGCAGTACTTC. Its translation is CSVGNSYYEQYF.

This clone has just a few counts. The chain employs TRBV5-1 and TRBJ2-7, with a tentative D call TRBD1 (5 bases). The CDR3 loop spans 16 amino acids. With 0 bases removed from V and 4 bases from J, the gap between germline ends came to 17 bases. Germline CDR1 SGHRS, CDR2 YFSETQ. CDR3 coding DNA: TGCGCCAGCAGCTTGGCCGCGTGGGGCCAAGGGTACGAGCAGTACTTC. Its translation is CASSLAAWGQGYEQYF.

This chain links TRBV7-2 with TRBJ2-3, with 10 bases that match TRBD2. The CDR3 spans 15 residues. Germline V gives CDR1 SGHTA, CDR2 FQGNSA. V shed 6 bases, J shed 3 bases, and the junction held 6 bases outside the gene matches. The CDR3 DNA reads as TGTGCCAGCAGACTTCCGGGACTAGCGACAGATACGCAGTATTTT. It specifies CASRLPGLATDTQYF.

This clone appeared a few times. The V gene is TRBV6-1, the J gene TRBJ2-1; tentatively, D is TRBD1 (6 bases). Germline V gives CDR1 MNHNS, CDR2 SASEGT. V dropped 8 bases and J dropped 9 bases, with 14 bases sitting between them. The CDR3 covers 12 residues. The CDR3 region has the DNA TGTGCCAGCGCAACAGGGTGGCCTGAGCAGTTCTTC. It yields the protein CASATGWPEQFF.